The subject of this entry is one T cell receptor (beta chain). Its target is unknown. The sample belongs to a study of blood T cells in healthy people across ages. Overall study findings and caveats: A roughly linear age-dependent decrease characterized TCR beta diversity per million T cells. Possibly confounding the expanded clonotype changes was the fact that donor CMV status was unknown.

The CDR3 contains 16 residues. CDR1 is KGHSH, CDR2 LQKENI, per germline. V was pared by 5 bases and J by 0 bases, with 16 bases between. A sample-barcoded 5' primer and a J-beta primer mix were used in a second PCR of roughly 7 to 12 cycles. TCRdb used MiXCR to reprocess the 5' RACE reads, holding one entry per CDR3 protein. The profile shows about 770,000 distinct CDR3 sequences, around two fifths of them singletons. The receptor was isolated from a man aged 60 to 69 in good health. This rearrangement joins TRBV18 to TRBJ2-5; unclear D gene. The sample consisted of blood. The CDR3: CASSGTRSEHQETQYF. The DNA of the CDR3 is TGTGCCAGCTCAGGCACTCGGTCCGAACACCAAGAGACCCAGTACTTC. The variable domain in full, with the rest retrieved from reference TRBV18 and TRBJ2-5, is NAGVMQNPRHLVRRRGQEARLRCSPMKGHSHVYWYRQLPEEGLKFMVYLQKENIIDESGMPKERFSAEFPKEGPSILRIQQVVRGDSAAYFCASSGTRSEHQETQYFGPGTRLLVL.